This T cell receptor beta chain was recorded in a study of post-analysis software for immune sequencing data. Turning to the study itself: Courses of disease covered relapsing-remitting, secondary progressive and progressive-relapsing multiple sclerosis.

The V gene's germline CDR1 is SGHNT and CDR2 YYREEE (reference sequence). The CDR3 runs 14 residues. The germline V and J ends were trimmed by 7 bases and 4 bases, with 17 bases remaining between them. Tagging with unique molecular identifiers was a feature of the TCR beta cDNA libraries. Some 500,000 cDNA molecules were obtained per 1 to 10 million input T cells. Each CDR3 protein is one row after TCRdb ran MiXCR on the PCR reads. This sample has about 540,000 distinct CDR3 sequences, with approximately 34% found just once. The study, taken as a whole, reports: Compared against controls, patients with multiple sclerosis displayed significantly lower normalized Chao1 diversity. Patients used about 5 TRBV segments, including TRBV5-6, TRBV5-1 and TRBV20-1, more often than controls.

In regard to this clonotype: Its antigen remains unidentified.

This chain connects TRBV5-4 to TRBJ1-2, with D possibly being TRBD1 (5 bases). The sequence was collected from a girl aged 2 to 17 with multiple sclerosis. The material sequenced was blood. CDR3 DNA sequence: TGTGCCAGCTTTAACTCATCAGGGAGCTATGGCTACACCTTC. Translated, it gives CASFNSSGSYGYTF.